Below, 5 T cell receptor beta chains from the same sample are listed, as sequenced in a study of blood T cell repertoires in COVID-19. Produced via immunoSEQ multiplex PCR; TCRdb's table is partial and in-frame only. In the table there are about 130,000 clones, 70% to 90% of which are singletons. Source material: PBMCs or T cells enriched from blood (not recorded which). Receptors originate from a woman between 45 and 65 years old who had recovered from COVID-19.

This clone was seen a single time. This chain joins TRBV3-1 (or the pseudogene TRBV3-2) and TRBJ1-1, with 8 bases matching TRBD1. The V gene's germline CDR1 is LGHDT and CDR2 YNNKEL (reference sequence). This CDR3 spans 13 amino acids. V shed 4 bases and J 8 bases; nucleotides not matched to a gene: 6. The CDR3 DNA is TGTGCCAGCAGCCTGTCAACAGGGGGAGAAGCTTTCTTT. Translating it yields CASSLSTGGEAFF.

The V call is TRBV29-1, the J call TRBJ1-1; TRBD1 is a possible D gene (5 bases). Germline V gene data show CDR1 as SQVTM and CDR2 as ANQGSEA. V lost 2 bases and J lost 7, with 20 bases in between. There are 15 residues in the CDR3. This chain's CDR3 is CSVEPNRRTGGEAFF. DNA of the CDR3: TGCAGCGTTGAACCCAACAGGCGAACGGGCGGTGAAGCTTTCTTT. Based on the CDR3 plus reference TRBV29-1 and TRBJ1-1, the full variable domain is SAVISQKPSRDICQRGTSLTIQCQVDSQVTMMFWYRQQPGQSLTLIATANQGSEATYESGFVIDKFPISRPNLTFSTLTVSNMSPEDSSIYLCSVEPNRRTGGEAFFGQGTRLTVV.

V and J are TRBV6-5 and TRBJ2-2; possible D gene TRBD1, 6 bases. The germline V and J ends were trimmed by 3 bases and 3 bases, with 8 bases remaining between them. Germline CDR1 and CDR2: MNHEY and SVGAGI. The CDR3 is 14 amino acids. CDR3 nucleotide sequence: TGTGCCAGCAGTTATAACAGGGACACCGGGGAGCTGTTTTTT. Translated: CASSYNRDTGELFF.

This clone was observed a single time. In DNA form, the CDR3 reads TGTGCCAGCTCCACCGGGGGGGAGAACACTGAAGCTTTCTTT. Amino acid sequence: CASSTGGENTEAFF. V and J are TRBV18 and TRBJ1-1; possibly TRBD1 for D (5 bases). The CDR3 runs to 14 residues. Trimming removed 6 bases at V and 1 base at J, with 12 bases between. Germline CDR1 and CDR2: KGHSH and LQKENI.

The V and J genes are TRBV19 and TRBJ1-1; weak D call: TRBD1 (5 bases). Trimming removed 5 bases from V and 1 base from J, with 8 bases in between. The length of the CDR3 is 13 residues. Germline V CDR1 and CDR2: LNHDA, SQIVND (reference sequence). As DNA, the CDR3 is TGTGCCAGTAGTCAGGGAACGAACACTGAAGCTTTCTTT. Protein product: CASSQGTNTEAFF.